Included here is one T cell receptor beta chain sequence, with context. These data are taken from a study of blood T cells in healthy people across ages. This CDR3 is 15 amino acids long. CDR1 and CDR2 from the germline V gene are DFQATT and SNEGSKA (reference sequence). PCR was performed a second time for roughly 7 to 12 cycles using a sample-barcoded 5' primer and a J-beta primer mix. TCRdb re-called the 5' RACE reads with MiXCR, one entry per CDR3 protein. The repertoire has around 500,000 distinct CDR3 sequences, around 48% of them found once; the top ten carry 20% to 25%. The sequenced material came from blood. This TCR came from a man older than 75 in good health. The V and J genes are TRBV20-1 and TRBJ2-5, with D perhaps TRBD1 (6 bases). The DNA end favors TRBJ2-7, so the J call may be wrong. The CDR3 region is CSASSGALSNYEQYF. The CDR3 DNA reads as TGCAGTGCTAGCTCAGGGGCCCTCTCCAACTACGAGCAGTACTTC.